The 27 T cell receptor beta chains in this list originate from one sample, sequenced in a study of T cells after yellow fever vaccination. Each CDR3 protein is one row after TCRdb ran MiXCR on the 5' RACE reads. The sample lists fewer than 500,000 distinct CDR3 sequences, roughly a sixth occurring once. The sequences come from PBMCs, collected before the yellow fever booster vaccination. The receptor set was obtained from a man younger than 35 who received the YFV17D yellow fever vaccine.

The sample holds a few counts of this clonotype. This chain links TRBV20-1 with TRBJ1-1; 8 bases are shared with TRBD1. V trimming: 3 bases; J trimming: 0 bases; junction bases outside the gene matches: 6. The CDR3 runs 15 residues. The germline V gene encodes CDR1 DFQATT and CDR2 SNEGSKA (reference sequence). The CDR3 nucleotides are TGCAGTGCTAGTGTTCGACAGGGGCTGAACACTGAAGCTTTCTTT. Translated: CSASVRQGLNTEAFF.

V is TRBV20-1 and J is TRBJ2-5, with 7 bases fitting TRBD2. From germline, CDR1 is DFQATT and CDR2 SNEGSKA (reference sequence). The ends lost 0 bases at V and 0 bases at J; junction bases unmatched: 4. The CDR3 consists of 15 residues. CDR3 DNA: TGCAGTGCTAGAGATCAAACTAGCGACCAAGAGACCCAGTACTTC. It specifies CSARDQTSDQETQYF.

This sequence joins TRBV5-1 and TRBJ2-3; D is uncertain. Trimming left V 0 bases short and J 2 bases short, with 10 bases between. Germline V CDR1 and CDR2: SGHRS, YFSETQ. The CDR3 is 15 amino acids. Written as DNA, the CDR3 is TGCGCCAGCAGCTTGGACGGCCCCTACACAGATACGCAGTATTTT. Translation: CASSLDGPYTDTQYF.

This clonotype was seen at least ten times. This chain joins TRBV12-3 or TRBV12-4 and TRBJ2-1; 10 bases match TRBD2. This CDR3 spans 13 amino acids. The V gene end was trimmed by 7 bases and the J gene end by 8 bases; junction bases not matched to a gene: 5. The CDR3 spells CASNSGGPYEQFF. Written as DNA, the CDR3 is TGTGCCAGCAATAGCGGGGGGCCATATGAGCAGTTCTTC.

This clonotype turned up a few times. This chain uses TRBV5-1 with TRBJ2-4; no clear D gene. V was trimmed by 5 bases and J by 0 bases, leaving 9 bases between them. This CDR3 has 14 residues. The germline CDR1 and CDR2 sequences are SGHRS and YFSETQ. Here the CDR3 reads CASSHGLAKNIQYF. Written as DNA, the CDR3 is TGCGCCAGCAGTCACGGTTTAGCCAAAAACATTCAGTACTTC.

This clonotype has more than one count but fewer than ten. The V call is TRBV7-2, the J call TRBJ2-5, with D possibly being TRBD1 (6 bases). V dropped 6 bases and J dropped 2 bases, with 13 bases sitting between them. Germline CDR1 is SGHTA and CDR2 is FQGNSA. The CDR3 extends over 14 amino acids. This CDR3 is CASSFTGPQETQYF. In DNA form, the CDR3 reads TGTGCCAGCAGTTTTACAGGGCCACAAGAGACCCAGTACTTC.

This clonotype turned up a few times. V gene TRBV12-3 or TRBV12-4 combines with J gene TRBJ1-1; the D gene is possibly TRBD1 (6 bases). V was cut by 3 bases and J by 2 bases, with 16 bases left in between. The CDR3 length is 16 residues. CDR3 protein: CASSFMGGVPNTEAFF. Written as DNA, the CDR3 is TGTGCCAGCAGTTTCATGGGGGGCGTCCCTAACACTGAAGCTTTCTTT.

This clonotype has more than one count but fewer than ten. This chain connects TRBV11-2 to TRBJ2-3, with 9 bases that match TRBD2. Germline V gene sequence: CDR1 SGHAT, CDR2 FQNNGV. This CDR3 comprises 15 residues. The V gene end was trimmed by 5 bases and the J gene end by 2 bases; junction bases not matched to a gene: 5. The CDR3 protein is CASSKRGAPTDTQYF. The CDR3 bases are TGTGCCAGCAGCAAGCGGGGGGCCCCCACAGATACGCAGTATTTT.

The rearrangement uses TRBV20-1 and TRBJ1-6, with D possibly matching TRBD1 (6 bases). CDR1 and CDR2 (germline): DFQATT, SNEGSKA (reference sequence). Trimming left V 6 bases short and J 0 bases short, with 18 bases between. This CDR3 comprises 17 residues. CDR3 DNA: TGCAGTGCCACCCGAGCGGGACATAGCTCCTATAATTCACCCCTCCACTTT. Its translation: CSATRAGHSSYNSPLHF.

The chain couples TRBV27 to TRBJ2-7, with TRBD1 matching over 10 bases. J lost 5 bases, V lost 5 bases, and 6 bases had no gene match. The CDR3 extends over 14 amino acids. The germline CDR1 and CDR2 sequences are MNHEY and SMNVEV (reference sequence). CDR3 residues: CASSIDRGHHEQYF. The CDR3 DNA reads TGTGCCAGCAGTATCGACAGGGGGCACCACGAGCAGTACTTC.

In its sample, this clonotype was seen a few times. The V gene is TRBV3-1, the J gene TRBJ2-2; possible D gene TRBD2, 6 bases. The CDR3 consists of 16 residues. From germline, CDR1 is LGHDT and CDR2 YNNKEL (reference sequence). With 1 base removed from V and 0 bases from J, the gap between germline ends came to 9 bases. The CDR3 nucleotides read TGTGCCAGCAGCCAAGTGCGGGGAACGAACACCGGGGAGCTGTTTTTT. Translated, it gives CASSQVRGTNTGELFF. Full variable domain (remainder filled in from reference TRBV3-1 and TRBJ2-2): DTAVSQTPKYLVTQMGNDKSIKCEQNLGHDTMYWYKQDSKKFLKIMFSYNNKELIINETVPNRFSPKSPDKAHLNLHINSLELGDSAVYFCASSQVRGTNTGELFFGEGSRLTVL.

This clonotype was seen just once. The chain employs TRBV20-1 and TRBJ2-3; perhaps TRBD1 as D (6 bases). Trimming removed 3 bases at V and 2 bases at J, with 15 bases between. CDR1 and CDR2 (germline): DFQATT, SNEGSKA (reference sequence). This CDR3 contains 15 residues. For the CDR3, the DNA is TGCAGTGCTAGGGGACATAGTGCTGACACAGATACGCAGTATTTT. Amino acid sequence: CSARGHSADTDTQYF.

The V and J genes are TRBV10-3 and TRBJ2-5; 7 nucleotides align to TRBD2. V gave up 8 bases and J gave up 7 bases; unmatched junction bases: 10. CDR1 ENHRY and CDR2 SYGVKD come from the germline V gene. The CDR3 extends over 13 amino acids. The CDR3 loop is CAIDGGSPGTQYF. Written as DNA, the CDR3 is TGTGCCATCGACGGGGGGAGCCCGGGGACCCAGTACTTC.

The chain has TRBV11-2 and TRBJ2-7; D may correspond to TRBD1 or TRBD2 (5 bases each). Germline assignment: CDR1 SGHAT and CDR2 FQNNGV. This CDR3 is 15 amino acids long. The germline V and J ends were trimmed by 5 bases and 6 bases, with 20 bases remaining between them. The DNA of the CDR3 is TGTGCCAGCAGCCCTCGGGCCCGGTCAGGGAGCGAGCAGTACGTC. It yields the protein CASSPRARSGSEQYV.

V usage is TRBV19 and J usage is TRBJ2-3, with 7 bases aligning to TRBD2. V dropped 9 bases and J dropped 0; count of bases not matched to a gene: 9. CDR1 is LNHDA, CDR2 SQIVND, per germline (reference sequence). This CDR3 contains 15 residues. DNA for the CDR3: TGTGCCAGCAGACTGGGGGGGGTAAGCACAGATACGCAGTATTTT. Amino acids: CASRLGGVSTDTQYF.

In its sample, this clonotype was seen a few times. The V call is TRBV4-2, the J call TRBJ2-5; D is uncertain. Germline lookup yields CDR1 LGHNA and CDR2 YNFKEQ. The CDR3 contains 14 residues. Deletions cut 5 bases from V and 2 bases from J, with 12 bases between. Here the CDR3 reads CASSYRTEQETQYF. For the CDR3, the DNA is TGTGCCAGCAGCTACCGGACGGAACAAGAGACCCAGTACTTC.

At least ten counts were recorded for this clonotype. The CDR3 DNA reads TGTGCCAGTATGGGCAGCTCCTACAATGAGCAGTTCTTC. This encodes CASMGSSYNEQFF. This sequence joins TRBV19 and TRBJ2-1; D is undetermined. Trimming stripped 7 bases from V and 0 bases from J, with 7 bases between. Germline V gives CDR1 LNHDA, CDR2 SQIVND (reference sequence). The CDR3 spans 13 residues.

CDR3 coding DNA: TGTGCCAGCACCACAGGGGTTTTAACAGATACGCAGTATTTT. Its protein is CASTTGVLTDTQYF. This chain uses TRBV28 with TRBJ2-3, with 7 bases lining up with TRBD1. Germline V CDR1 and CDR2: MDHEN, SYDVKM. This CDR3 comprises 14 residues. V lost 7 bases to trimming and J lost 3 bases; unmatched junction nucleotides: 7.

This clonotype was counted between two and nine times. The chain combines TRBV29-1 with TRBJ2-3; either TRBD1 or TRBD2 may fit D (6 bases each). Trimming shortened V by 7 bases and J by 6 bases, and 17 bases separated the two germline ends. The CDR3 runs 13 residues. Germline CDR1 is SQVTM and CDR2 is ANQGSEA. CDR3 in DNA: TGCAGCGCGTCTGAGGGGGGTAGGGATACGCAGTATTTT. Its protein product is CSASEGGRDTQYF.

This clonotype has at least ten counts. This sequence joins TRBV5-1 and TRBJ2-1; no clear D gene. V lost 4 bases, J lost 7 bases, and 6 bases lay in between. Germline V CDR1 and CDR2: SGHRS, YFSETQ. CDR3 length equals 11 residues. CDR3: CASSTANEQFF. The CDR3, as DNA: TGCGCCAGCAGCACGGCAAATGAGCAGTTCTTC.

This rearrangement joins TRBV7-2 to TRBJ2-5; 8 positions match TRBD2. With 5 bases clipped from V and 1 base from J, the junction kept 6 bases outside the gene matches. Germline V CDR1 and CDR2: SGHTA, FQGNSA. The length of the CDR3 is 15 residues. The CDR3 region has the DNA TGTGCCAGCAGCCCTGGGGCGGGGGGCCAAGAGACCCAGTACTTC. This gives the protein CASSPGAGGQETQYF.

The rearrangement uses TRBV7-3 and TRBJ2-1, with TRBD2 matching over 8 bases. The CDR3 is 15 residues long. Germline V gene sequence: CDR1 SGHTA, CDR2 FQGTGA. The J segment lost 7 bases and the V segment lost 2 bases, leaving 7 bases of the junction unmatched. CDR3 protein: CASSLPGGAGNEQFF. As DNA, the CDR3 is TGTGCCAGCAGCTTACCCGGGGGGGCTGGGAATGAGCAGTTCTTC.

V is TRBV9 and J is TRBJ2-5, with D uncertain. CDR1 and CDR2 (germline): SGDLS, YYNGEE. The V gene lost 0 bases and the J gene lost 0 bases, with 6 bases spanning the gap. The CDR3 is 14 residues long. DNA of the CDR3: TGTGCCAGCAGCGTAGAGTCCTACCAAGAGACCCAGTACTTC. Its translation: CASSVESYQETQYF.

This clonotype showed up just a few times. The J gene is TRBJ1-1, the V gene TRBV12-5, with TRBD1 matching over 9 bases. Germline CDR1 and CDR2: LGHNT and FRNRAP. V lost 6 bases and J lost 1; bases outside the gene matches: 6. This CDR3 has 15 residues. CDR3 amino acids: CASGPGQGPNTEAFF. The CDR3 nucleotides are TGTGCTAGTGGACCCGGACAGGGGCCGAACACTGAAGCTTTCTTT.

Only a few counts were recorded for this clonotype. The chain employs TRBV5-1 and TRBJ2-2, with D possibly being TRBD1 (6 bases). The germline CDR1 and CDR2 sequences are SGHRS and YFSETQ. This CDR3 comprises 15 residues. Trimming shortened V by 2 bases and J by 2 bases, and 10 bases separated the two germline ends. CDR3 region: CASSFSGVNTGELFF. The DNA for the CDR3 is TGCGCCAGCAGCTTTTCAGGGGTAAACACCGGGGAGCTGTTTTTT. Looking up the rest from reference TRBV5-1 and TRBJ2-2 gives the full variable domain: KAGVTQTPRYLIKTRGQQVTLSCSPISGHRSVSWYQQTPGQGLQFLFEYFSETQRNKGNFPGRFSGRQFSNSRSEMNVSTLELGDSALYLCASSFSGVNTGELFFGEGSRLTVL.

The CDR3 reads CASLRGDSEAFF. Here the CDR3 DNA reads TGTGCCAGCTTAAGGGGGGACTCTGAAGCTTTCTTT. This chain uses TRBV7-9 with TRBJ1-1, with D possibly matching TRBD1 (6 bases). Germline assignment: CDR1 SEHNR and CDR2 FQNEAQ (reference sequence). Trimming left V 8 bases short and J 6 bases short, with 13 bases between. The CDR3 covers 12 residues.

This clonotype showed up just a few times. V and J are TRBV5-5 and TRBJ1-2; D unresolved. Trimming shortened V by 3 bases and J by 4 bases, and 16 bases separated the two germline ends. Germline CDR1 SGHKS, CDR2 YYEKEE (reference sequence). This CDR3 is 15 amino acids long. In nucleotides, the CDR3 is TGTGCCAGCAGCTCCCCCGGCCGTCTCGGCTATGGCTACACCTTC. Translated, it gives CASSSPGRLGYGYTF.